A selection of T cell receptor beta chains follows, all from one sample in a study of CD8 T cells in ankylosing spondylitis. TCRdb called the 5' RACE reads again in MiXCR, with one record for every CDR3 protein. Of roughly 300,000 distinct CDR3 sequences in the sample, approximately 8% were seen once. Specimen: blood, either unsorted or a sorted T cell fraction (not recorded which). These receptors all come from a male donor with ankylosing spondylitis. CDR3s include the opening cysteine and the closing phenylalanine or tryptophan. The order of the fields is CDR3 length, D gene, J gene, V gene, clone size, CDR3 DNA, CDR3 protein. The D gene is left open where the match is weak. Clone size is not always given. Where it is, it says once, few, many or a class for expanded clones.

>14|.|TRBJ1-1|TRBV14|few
TGTGCCAGCAGCCAAAACAGTATGAACACTGAAGCTTTCTTT
CASSQNSMNTEAFF
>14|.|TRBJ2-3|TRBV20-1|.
TGCAGTGCTAGACCCCCCGCACTTGTGTGGACGCAGTATTTT
CSARPPALVWTQYF
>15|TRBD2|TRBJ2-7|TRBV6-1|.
TGTGCCAGCAGCCGGACTAGCGACAGCTCCTACGAGCAGTACTTC
CASSRTSDSSYEQYF
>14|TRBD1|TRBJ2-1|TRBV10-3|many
TGTGCCATCACCAGGGACAGGGGAATGTTAGAGCAGTTCTTC
CAITRDRGMLEQFF
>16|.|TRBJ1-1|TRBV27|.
TGTGCCAGCAGTCCCCTCCGGACGTACGCGAACACTGAAGCTTTCTTT
CASSPLRTYANTEAFF
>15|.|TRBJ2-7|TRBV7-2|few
TGTGCCAGCAGTTACAGGGGGGAGGGCTCCTACGAGCAGTACTTC
CASSYRGEGSYEQYF
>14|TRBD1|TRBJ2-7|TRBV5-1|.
TGCGCCAGCAGCCACGCCGACAGGGGTGAGGAGCAGTACTTC
CASSHADRGEEQYF
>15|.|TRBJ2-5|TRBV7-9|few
TGTGCCAGCAGCTTAGCCGAGGGTGGGGCGGAGACCCAGTACTTC
CASSLAEGGAETQYF
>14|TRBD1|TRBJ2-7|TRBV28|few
TGTGCCAGCAGAACAGGGGCTAATGACTACGAGCAGTACTTC
CASRTGANDYEQYF
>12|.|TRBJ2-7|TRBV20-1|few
TGCAGTGCTAGGGGCAGGCCCTACGAGCAGTACTTC
CSARGRPYEQYF
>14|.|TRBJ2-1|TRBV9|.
TGTGCCAGCAGCGTACAAGGGGACGACAATGAGCAGTTCTTC
CASSVQGDDNEQFF
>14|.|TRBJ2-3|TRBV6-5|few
TGTGCCAGCAGTTACTTCCGGAGCACAGATACGCAGTATTTT
CASSYFRSTDTQYF
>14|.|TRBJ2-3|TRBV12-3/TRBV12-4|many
TGTGCCAGCAGTTTAATGGTCTACAAAGATACGCAGTATTTT
CASSLMVYKDTQYF
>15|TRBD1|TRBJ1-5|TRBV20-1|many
TGCAGTGCTAGAGGGACAGGGGGAGGCGATCAGCCCCAGCATTTT
CSARGTGGGDQPQHF
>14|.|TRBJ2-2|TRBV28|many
TGTGCCAGCAGACCCCTTAGGATCAGCGGGGAGCTGTTTTTT
CASRPLRISGELFF
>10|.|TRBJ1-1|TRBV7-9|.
TGTGCCAGCAGCCCGTTTGTTGCTTTCTTT
CASSPFVAFF
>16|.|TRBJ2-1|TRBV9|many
TGTGCCAGCAGCCCTAGGTGGGGGAGCTCCTACAATGAGCAGTTCTTC
CASSPRWGSSYNEQFF
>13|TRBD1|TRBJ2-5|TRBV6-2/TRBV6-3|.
TGTGCCAGCAGAGCGACAGGGGGAGAGACCCAGTACTTC
CASRATGGETQYF
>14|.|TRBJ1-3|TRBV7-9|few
TGTGCCAGCAGCTTGATGGTCTCTGGAAACACCATATATTTT
CASSLMVSGNTIYF
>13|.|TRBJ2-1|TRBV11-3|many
TGTGCCAGCAGCTTCCGGGGCGGTAATGAGCAGTTCTTC
CASSFRGGNEQFF
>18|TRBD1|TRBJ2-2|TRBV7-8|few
TGTGCCAGCAGCTTACGGGTTGCGGGACAGGGGAAGTCCGGGGAGCTGTTTTTT
CASSLRVAGQGKSGELFF
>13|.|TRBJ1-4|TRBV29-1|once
TGCAGCGTTGCGCAATCAGTAAATGAAAAACTGTTTTTT
CSVAQSVNEKLFF